This is a list of T cell receptor beta chains from one sample in a study of technical replicates of blood from several donors. Libraries were prepared by immunoSEQ multiplex PCR; TCRdb keeps only in-frame clonotypes and omits some of them. The repertoire has 55,000 to 75,000 clones, nearly 95% of them found once; the top ten carry about 4.4%. Sequenced material: PBMCs. Receptors were obtained from a human donor in good health. Some clones in this sample may be carry-over from other donors' samples. The CDR3 runs from the conserved cysteine through the conserved F or W. A D gene is named only where the DNA matches it firmly. Size is stated for part of the rows, as once, few or many counts, or as a class when the clone is expanded.

CDR3 length	V gene	D gene	J gene	clone size	CDR3 protein	CDR3 DNA
16	TRBV4-3	.	TRBJ1-1	.	CASSPNPRGADWGGFF	TGCGCCAGCAGCCCCAACCCCCGGGGGGCCGACTGGGGAGGTTTCTTT
15	TRBV5-4	TRBD1	TRBJ1-4	.	CASSSGTGRSEKLFF	TGTGCCAGCAGCAGCGGGACAGGCCGAAGTGAAAAACTGTTTTTT
15	TRBV2	TRBD2	TRBJ2-5	.	CASSLAGGRVETQYF	TGTGCCAGCAGCCTAGCGGGAGGGCGGGTAGAGACCCAGTACTTC
15	TRBV27	TRBD2	TRBJ2-3	.	CASSSFSGASDTQYF	TGTGCCAGCAGTTCGTTTAGCGGGGCGTCAGATACGCAGTATTTT
13	TRBV10-3	.	TRBJ2-4	.	CAISGTGENIQYF	TGTGCCATCAGTGGGACTGGGGAAAACATTCAGTACTTC
15	TRBV27	TRBD1	TRBJ1-2	.	CASSFAGQPPGGYTF	TGTGCCAGCAGTTTCGCGGGACAGCCTCCCGGTGGCTACACCTTC
13	TRBV5-4	TRBD1	TRBJ1-1	.	CASKEQGATEAFF	TGTGCCAGCAAAGAACAGGGGGCGACTGAAGCTTTCTTT
16	TRBV6-6	.	TRBJ2-2	once	CASSYVGTSNTGELFF	TGTGCCAGCAGTTATGTTGGGACATCGAACACCGGGGAGCTGTTTTTT
12	TRBV29-1	.	TRBJ2-3	once	CSVRTDTDTQYF	TGCAGCGTTAGGACAGACACAGATACGCAGTATTTT
16	TRBV15	TRBD1	TRBJ1-2	.	CATSRGDREGAGGYTF	TGTGCCACCAGCAGAGGGGACAGGGAGGGTGCGGGAGGCTACACCTTC
15	TRBV7-2	.	TRBJ2-7	.	CASSLDVRGGYEQYF	TGTGCCAGCAGCTTAGACGTCAGGGGTGGATACGAGCAGTACTTC
14	TRBV25-1	TRBD2	TRBJ2-1	.	CASTKLATQDEQFF	TGTGCCAGCACCAAACTAGCGACACAGGATGAGCAGTTCTTC
15	TRBV27	.	TRBJ2-2	.	CASSFRTGRAGELFF	TGTGCCAGCAGTTTCCGGACAGGGAGGGCCGGGGAGCTGTTTTTT
14	TRBV6-5	TRBD2	TRBJ2-2	.	CASSFREGTGELFF	TGTGCCAGCAGTTTCAGGGAGGGTACCGGGGAGCTGTTTTTT
15	TRBV30	.	TRBJ2-7	.	CAWINRELPSYEQYF	TGTGCCTGGATTAACCGCGAGCTACCCTCCTACGAGCAGTACTTC
16	TRBV6-5	.	TRBJ2-7	.	CASSYSIADLRYEQYF	TGTGCCAGCAGTTACTCGATAGCAGACCTACGCTACGAGCAGTACTTC
18	TRBV6-1	TRBD1	TRBJ2-4	.	CASSEGGGQGLAKNIQYF	TGTGCCAGCAGTGAAGGGGGAGGACAGGGACTAGCCAAAAACATTCAGTACTTC
16	TRBV27	TRBD2	TRBJ2-5	.	CASSLGALAASETQYF	TGTGCCAGCAGCCTAGGAGCGCTAGCGGCGTCCGAGACCCAGTACTTC
13	TRBV18	.	TRBJ2-5	.	CASSRDEGETQYF	TGTGCCAGCTCCCGTGACGAGGGAGAGACCCAGTACTTC
16	TRBV5-1	TRBD2	TRBJ2-1	.	CASSYGLAGHYNEQFF	TGCGCCAGCAGCTACGGACTAGCGGGCCACTACAATGAGCAGTTCTTC